The sequence of this T cell receptor (beta chain) was determined in a study of response to subunit inactivated influenza vaccine. Study-wide results and limits: The authors proposed limited new T cell recruitment per seasonal influenza vaccination.

Per germline, CDR1 SGHNT and CDR2 YYREEE (reference sequence). The CDR3 length is 14 residues. V was pared by 7 bases and J by 5 bases, with 9 bases of the junction left unmatched. One entry per CDR3 protein results from TCRdb running MiXCR on the RT-PCR reads. The table includes roughly 760,000 distinct CDR3 sequences, around 21% detected once. The table lists this clonotype with a few counts. What it binds is unknown. Material: PBMCs from blood, obtained roughly 5 days after vaccination. The sequence came from a man aged 45-60 years who received an inactivated influenza vaccine. The chain links TRBV5-4 to TRBJ2-3; 8 bases are shared with TRBD2. The CDR3 DNA sequence: TGTGCCAGCCACGGGGGGGGGCGAGGAGATACGCAGTATTTT. It specifies CASHGGGRGDTQYF. The full variable domain, in which reference TRBV5-4 and TRBJ2-3 provide the parts outside the CDR3, is ETGVTQSPTHLIKTRGQQVTLRCSSQSGHNTVSWYQQALGQGPQFIFQYYREEENGRGNFPPRFSGLQFPNYSSELNVNALELDDSALYLCASHGGGRGDTQYFGPGTRLTVL.